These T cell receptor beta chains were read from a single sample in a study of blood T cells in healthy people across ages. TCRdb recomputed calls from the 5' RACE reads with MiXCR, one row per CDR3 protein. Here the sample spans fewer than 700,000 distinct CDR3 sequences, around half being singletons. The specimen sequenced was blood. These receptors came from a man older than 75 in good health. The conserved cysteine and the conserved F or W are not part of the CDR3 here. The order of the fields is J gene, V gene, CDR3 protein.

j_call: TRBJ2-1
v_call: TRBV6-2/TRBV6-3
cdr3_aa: ASSYSVGRVEQF

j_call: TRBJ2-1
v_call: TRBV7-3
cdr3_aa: ASSDQGTGEQF

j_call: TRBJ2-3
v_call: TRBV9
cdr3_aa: ASSVALGSSTDTQY

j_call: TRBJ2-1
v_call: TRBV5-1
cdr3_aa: ASSPDHGSSYNEQF

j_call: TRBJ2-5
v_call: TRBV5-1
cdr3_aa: ASSRGTSTPETQY

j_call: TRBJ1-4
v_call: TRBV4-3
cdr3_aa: ASSQEARGATNEKLF

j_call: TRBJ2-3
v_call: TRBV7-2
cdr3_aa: ASSRRDRRSTDTQY

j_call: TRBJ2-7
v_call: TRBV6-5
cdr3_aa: ASSYNVRAYEQY

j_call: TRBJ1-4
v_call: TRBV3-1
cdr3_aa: ASSQPDRDTEKLF

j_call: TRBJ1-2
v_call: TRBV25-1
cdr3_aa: ASHPGTGMGGYT

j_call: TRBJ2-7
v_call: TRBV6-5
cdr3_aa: ASSSGSFFYEQY

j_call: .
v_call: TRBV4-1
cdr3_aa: ASSQVRGEQY

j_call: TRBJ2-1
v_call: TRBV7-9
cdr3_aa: ASSFGYDGNEQF

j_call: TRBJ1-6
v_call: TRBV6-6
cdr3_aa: ASSYSKGEDNSPLH

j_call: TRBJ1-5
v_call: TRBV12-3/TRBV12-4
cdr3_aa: ASSHRGSQPQH

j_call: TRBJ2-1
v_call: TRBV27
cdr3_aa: ASSPEGQSEYNEQF

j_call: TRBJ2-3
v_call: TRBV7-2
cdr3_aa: ASSLGTSGDTQY

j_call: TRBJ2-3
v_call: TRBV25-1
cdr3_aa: ASSDHGGNTDTQY

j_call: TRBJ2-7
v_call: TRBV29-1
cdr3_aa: SVHHGGWDEQY

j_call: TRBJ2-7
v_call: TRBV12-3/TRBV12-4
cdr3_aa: ASRESGRTYEQY

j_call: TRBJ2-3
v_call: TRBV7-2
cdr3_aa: ASNLAGLSTDTQY

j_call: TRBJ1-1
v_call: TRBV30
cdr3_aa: AGRANTEAF

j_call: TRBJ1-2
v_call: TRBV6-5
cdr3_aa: ASSSYINYGYT

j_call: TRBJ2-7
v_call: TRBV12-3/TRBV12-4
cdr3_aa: ASSLEGSLYEQY

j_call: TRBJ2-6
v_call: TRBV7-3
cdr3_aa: ASSIQGTPNSGANVLT

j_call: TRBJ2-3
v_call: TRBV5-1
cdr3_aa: ASSQTSGGAGTQY

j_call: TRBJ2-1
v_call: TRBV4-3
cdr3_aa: ASSHAGTSNEQF

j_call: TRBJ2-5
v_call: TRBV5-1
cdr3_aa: ASRRGGTETQY

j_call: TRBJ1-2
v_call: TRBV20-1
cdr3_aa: SSSYGYT

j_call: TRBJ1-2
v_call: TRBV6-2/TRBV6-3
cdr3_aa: ASSHYRLDRDNSYYGYT

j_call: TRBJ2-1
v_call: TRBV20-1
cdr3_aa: SARVPSGGGRYNEQF

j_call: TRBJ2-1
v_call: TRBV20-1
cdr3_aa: SARFGGAVNEQF

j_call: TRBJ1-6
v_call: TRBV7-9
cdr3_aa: ASSTRGQDNSPLH

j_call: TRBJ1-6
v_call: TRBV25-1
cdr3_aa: ASSEYSNNSPLH

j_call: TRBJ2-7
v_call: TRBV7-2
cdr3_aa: ASSLGSSGPESSYEQY